The T cell receptor (beta chain) under discussion was sequenced for a study of T-cell reconstitution after alpha-beta-depleted transplantation in children (TCRdb year 2016). Some background on the complete study: T-cell immune reconstitution after TCRalphabeta/CD19-depleted allogeneic hematopoietic cell transplantation in children was quantitatively tracked in the study by means of TCR repertoire profiling.

CDR3 length: 14 amino acids, cysteine to phenylalanine. Here the CDR3 DNA is all that survives: 42 bases in frame from base 1. The V and J ends are trimmed by 0 bases and 1 base, leaving 7 bases between them. CDR1 and CDR2 (SGHKS, YYEKEE) derive from the germline V gene (reference sequence). Libraries were built with PCR. Data came from an Illumina HiSeq 2500. TCR libraries were prepared with molecular barcoding, using unique molecular identifiers to normalize TCRbeta repertoire quantification. TCRdb handled the public reads itself, with Q25 trimming in fastp and clone calling in MiXCR, and kept productive beta chains. Records with the same CDR3 protein are collapsed into one entry carrying the most frequent genes and DNA. In this sample the table shows fewer than 550,000 distinct CDR3 sequences, 11% of which occur a single time. The leading ten clones occupy roughly 5.1% of the sample. In this sample, this clonotype turned up many times. The specificity of this receptor is unknown. Per-base quality was not reported, and no clone a single base away is much larger than it.

The starting material was PBMCs from the stem cell graft donor, obtained from the stem cell graft. The chain couples TRBV5-5 to TRBJ1-2, with the D gene not clear enough to name. The receptor was isolated from a human donor who donated a stem cell graft to a child with acute myeloid leukemia. The CDR3 is CASSLGLSNYGYTF. DNA sequence: TGTGCCAGCAGCTTGGGGTTGAGTAACTATGGCTACACCTTC.